This T cell receptor beta chain comes out of a study of human T cells and chemical hapten exposure. Whole-study context: Slight differences in pooled library volume were the main source of varying TCR yields across samples.

This clonotype was counted a few times. The CDR3 totals 12 residues. Germline V gene data show CDR1 as SNHLY and CDR2 as FYNNEI. V was trimmed by 1 base and J by 4 bases, leaving 5 bases between them. Authors' data handling: A per-sample median of about 100,000 TCRs was observed, with counts ranging from roughly 23,224 to 750,000. TCRdb recomputed calls from the RACE reads with MiXCR, one row per CDR3 protein. For this entry, the V and J calls and clone size follow TCRdb and not the study's own pipeline. Of roughly 60,000 distinct CDR3 sequences listed, around 12% were seen once; the top ten hold 2.4%. The time point is: patch test 3, about 24 weeks after DPC sensitization. Treatment of the sample: therapeutic diphenylcyclopropenone sensitization with weekly scalp DPC.

The chain carries TRBV2 and TRBJ2-7; D is possibly TRBD2 (5 bases). The specimen comprised whole blood, sampled in connection with sensitization to the hapten diphenylcyclopropenone (DPC). This clonotype originated in a young man with alopecia areata. Some clones in this sample may be carry-over from other donors' samples. The CDR3 sequence is CASSEGGYEQYF. CDR3 DNA sequence: TGTGCCAGCAGTGAAGGAGGGTACGAGCAGTACTTC.